These T cell receptor beta chains were read from a single sample in a study of patients and donors after allogeneic stem cell transplantation. TCRdb re-analysed the RT-PCR reads in MiXCR, keeping a single row per CDR3 protein. The sample has 190,000 or so distinct CDR3 sequences, approximately 41% seen once. What was sequenced was blood, either unsorted or a sorted T cell fraction (not recorded which). The receptors were sampled from a human donor who was either an allogeneic HSCT recipient or a stem cell or donor lymphocyte infusion donor (not recorded which). It is not recorded whose cells these are; they may come from a transplant donor. CDR3s include the opening cysteine and the closing phenylalanine or tryptophan. D genes are given only for firm matches. Size is stated for part of the rows, as once, few or many counts, or as a class when the clone is expanded.

D gene	V gene	J gene	clone size	CDR3 protein	CDR3 DNA
.	TRBV6-1	TRBJ1-1	few	CATTAGVMNTEAFF	TGTGCCACCACCGCGGGGGTCATGAACACTGAAGCTTTCTTT
.	TRBV27	TRBJ1-1	few	CASSPPGGYPFF	TGTGCCAGCAGTCCGCCGGGGGGGTATCCTTTCTTT
TRBD1	TRBV7-9	TRBJ1-2	few	CASSLDRGTYGYTF	TGTGCCAGCAGCCTCGACAGGGGGACCTATGGCTACACCTTC
.	TRBV6-6	TRBJ2-1	.	CASSYLKGVWDEQFF	TGTGCCAGCAGTTACCTCAAGGGAGTTTGGGATGAGCAGTTCTTC
.	TRBV4-3	TRBJ2-1	few	CASSQDAGRLTEQFF	TGCGCCAGCAGCCAAGATGCAGGCCGATTAACTGAGCAGTTCTTC
TRBD1	TRBV24-1	TRBJ2-1	.	CATSDADRGQQDEQFF	TGTGCCACCAGTGATGCGGACAGGGGGCAACAAGATGAGCAGTTCTTC
.	TRBV6-6	TRBJ2-5	once	CASKNSGVSETQYF	TGTGCCAGCAAGAATTCAGGGGTCTCGGAGACCCAGTACTTC
.	TRBV6-5	TRBJ2-2	.	CASSYGLDTGELFF	TGTGCCAGCAGTTATGGGTTAGACACCGGGGAGCTGTTTTTT
.	TRBV6-2/TRBV6-3	TRBJ1-5	few	CASSYFTSNQPQHF	TGTGCCAGCAGTTACTTCACTAGCAATCAGCCCCAGCATTTT
TRBD1	TRBV25-1	TRBJ1-1	few	CASSERDSGVTEAFF	TGTGCCAGCAGTGAACGGGACAGTGGGGTCACTGAAGCTTTCTTT
.	TRBV20-1	TRBJ2-2	once	CSAHYTGELFF	TGCAGTGCTCACTATACCGGGGAGCTGTTTTTT
.	TRBV7-2	TRBJ1-5	few	CASSLEIRGHQPQHF	TGTGCCAGCAGCTTAGAAATTCGGGGGCACCAGCCCCAGCATTTT
TRBD1	TRBV20-1	TRBJ1-1	.	CSAGQGTEAFF	TGCAGTGCGGGACAGGGTACTGAAGCTTTCTTT
.	TRBV12-3/TRBV12-4	TRBJ2-3	.	CASSVRGFQSTDTQYF	TGTGCCAGCAGTGTAAGGGGGTTCCAGAGCACAGATACGCAGTATTTT
.	TRBV15	TRBJ1-1	few	CATSRGGTNTEAFF	TGTGCCACCAGCAGAGGAGGCACGAACACTGAAGCTTTCTTT
TRBD2	TRBV28	TRBJ2-1	.	CASSLTSGRGMGNEQFF	TGTGCCAGCAGTTTGACTAGCGGGAGGGGTATGGGCAATGAGCAGTTCTTC
TRBD2	TRBV4-3	TRBJ2-1	.	CASSQLLAGASPGEQFF	TGCGCCAGCAGCCAACTACTAGCGGGAGCCTCCCCCGGTGAGCAGTTCTTC
TRBD1	TRBV27	TRBJ2-7	.	CASSYGTGGEQYF	TGTGCCAGCAGTTATGGGACAGGGGGGGAGCAGTACTTC
.	TRBV6-1	TRBJ1-4	few	CASSESRTSNEKLFF	TGTGCCAGCAGTGAGAGTAGGACTTCTAATGAAAAACTGTTTTTT
.	TRBV23-1	TRBJ2-7	.	CASSQLGHLIPRGYF	TGCGCCAGCAGTCAACTTGGACACCTAATCCCTAGGGGGTACTTC
TRBD2	TRBV12-3/TRBV12-4	TRBJ2-5	.	CASSLGTSGTPIQETQYF	TGTGCCAGCAGTTTAGGGACTAGCGGGACCCCGATCCAAGAGACCCAGTACTTC
TRBD2	TRBV12-3/TRBV12-4	TRBJ2-1	.	CASRARTSAMEQFF	TGTGCCAGCAGGGCCAGGACTAGCGCGATGGAGCAGTTCTTC
.	TRBV3-1	TRBJ1-2	.	CASSQARTNYGYTF	TGTGCCAGCAGCCAAGCCCGAACTAACTATGGCTACACCTTC
TRBD1	TRBV20-1	TRBJ1-2	.	CSARDQWTGTYGYTF	TGCAGTGCTAGAGATCAGTGGACAGGGACCTATGGCTACACCTTC
TRBD2	TRBV28	TRBJ2-5	.	CASRISGTPVGTQYF	TGTGCCAGCAGGATTAGCGGGACCCCGGTAGGGACCCAGTACTTC
TRBD1	TRBV7-2	TRBJ1-2	few	CASSFLGQDDYGYTF	TGTGCCAGCAGCTTCCTTGGACAGGACGACTATGGCTACACCTTC
.	TRBV6-5	TRBJ1-2	.	CASSYSGTGGYGYTF	TGTGCCAGCAGTTACTCCGGGACGGGGGGGTATGGCTACACCTTC
TRBD2	TRBV9	TRBJ2-7	.	CASSVEASGSYEQYF	TGTGCCAGCAGCGTAGAGGCTAGCGGGAGCTACGAGCAGTACTTC
.	TRBV29-1	TRBJ1-1	few	CSTPMEGMNTEAFF	TGCAGCACCCCGATGGAGGGCATGAACACTGAAGCTTTCTTT
TRBD2	TRBV20-1	TRBJ2-1	few	CSANPTSGIYYEQFF	TGCAGTGCCAATCCGACTAGCGGGATTTACTATGAGCAGTTCTTC
TRBD1	TRBV11-2	TRBJ2-2	once	CASSLEETGAGELFF	TGTGCCAGCAGCTTAGAAGAAACAGGGGCCGGGGAGCTGTTTTTT
.	TRBV4-3	TRBJ2-7	few	CASSQDTGTSYEQYF	TGCGCCAGCAGCCAAGATACCGGGACAAGTTACGAGCAGTACTTC
.	TRBV15	TRBJ1-5	few	CATSRDLGNQPQHF	TGTGCCACCAGCAGAGATCTCGGCAATCAGCCCCAGCATTTT
TRBD1	TRBV5-5	TRBJ1-5	.	CASSPDRVSNQPQHF	TGTGCCAGCAGCCCGGACAGGGTGAGCAATCAGCCCCAGCATTTT
.	TRBV18	TRBJ2-7	.	CASSHLSGGNIYEQYF	TGTGCCAGCTCACACCTGTCTGGGGGGAATATTTACGAGCAGTACTTC
.	TRBV28	TRBJ1-1	few	CASSITTGFGTEAFF	TGTGCCAGCAGTATAACAACAGGGTTTGGCACTGAAGCTTTCTTT
TRBD1	TRBV29-1	TRBJ1-1	.	CSVETGVNTEAFF	TGCAGCGTTGAGACAGGGGTGAACACTGAAGCTTTCTTT
TRBD1	TRBV29-1	TRBJ2-4	.	CSVEVATGQGRNIQYF	TGCAGCGTTGAAGTCGCAACCGGACAGGGACGAAACATTCAGTACTTC
.	TRBV12-3/TRBV12-4	TRBJ2-1	.	CASRTGTTYNEQFF	TGTGCCAGCAGAACGGGAACCACCTACAATGAGCAGTTCTTC
.	TRBV5-1	TRBJ2-7	once	CASSSPAGHIYEQYF	TGCGCCAGCAGCTCTCCCGCGGGACATATCTACGAGCAGTACTTC
TRBD1	TRBV20-1	TRBJ1-2	.	CSETDRANYGYTF	TGCAGTGAAACGGACAGGGCTAACTATGGCTACACCTTC
.	TRBV13	TRBJ2-7	.	CASSALRAGFYEQYF	TGTGCCAGCAGCGCCTTGAGGGCGGGCTTCTACGAGCAGTACTTC
TRBD1	TRBV2	TRBJ1-1	few	CASSDWTGGSTEAFF	TGTGCCAGCAGCGACTGGACAGGGGGTAGTACTGAAGCTTTCTTT
TRBD2	TRBV13	TRBJ2-1	.	CASSFRTSGRARTNEQFF	TGTGCCAGCAGCTTCAGGACTAGCGGGAGGGCCAGAACGAATGAGCAGTTCTTC
TRBD2	TRBV7-2	TRBJ2-3	.	CASSSAGTSGEIDTQYF	TGTGCCAGCAGCTCGGCTGGGACTAGCGGAGAAATAGATACGCAGTATTTT
.	TRBV4-3	TRBJ1-1	few	CASTTRYGGNTEAFF	TGCGCCAGCACCACAAGATACGGGGGGAACACTGAAGCTTTCTTT
.	TRBV2	TRBJ2-3	few	CASSETGTSTDTQYF	TGTGCCAGCAGTGAGACAGGGACTAGCACAGATACGCAGTATTTT
.	TRBV7-2	TRBJ2-3	few	CASSSPPLSGDTQYF	TGTGCCAGCAGCTCACCTCCACTGAGTGGAGATACGCAGTATTTT
TRBD1	TRBV7-2	TRBJ1-5	.	CASSQRRGPGQPQHF	TGTGCCAGCAGCCAACGAAGGGGGCCGGGACAGCCCCAGCATTTT
TRBD1	TRBV20-1	TRBJ1-3	.	CSASTGTGVWRSGNTIYF	TGCAGTGCTTCCACCGGGACAGGGGTATGGAGATCTGGAAACACCATATATTTT
.	TRBV6-5	TRBJ2-3	.	CASSTRIWEAQYF	TGTGCCAGCAGTACCCGAATCTGGGAAGCGCAGTATTTT
.	TRBV11-3	TRBJ1-5	few	CASTLNQPQHF	TGTGCCAGCACCCTCAATCAGCCCCAGCATTTT
.	TRBV27	TRBJ1-3	few	CASSTWGESGNTIYF	TGTGCCAGCAGTACCTGGGGGGAATCTGGAAACACCATATATTTT
TRBD2	TRBV6-5	TRBJ2-5	.	CASSGLAADLYQETQYF	TGTGCCAGCAGTGGACTAGCGGCTGACCTGTACCAAGAGACCCAGTACTTC